The sequence of this T cell receptor (beta chain) was determined in a study of blood T cells in healthy people across ages. Primers used in a second PCR of roughly 6 to 11 cycles were a sample-barcoded 5' primer and a J-beta primer mix. Each cDNA was tagged by a template-switch adaptor containing 12 random nucleotides. TCRdb ran MiXCR on the 5' RACE reads and lists one entry per CDR3 protein. In the table there are hundreds of thousands of distinct CDR3 sequences, 25% to 30% of which are singletons. This clonotype was seen more than once but under ten times. Its specificity is unknown. Study findings and constraints: Getting older went along with TCR beta diversity per million T cells dropping roughly linearly.

From germline, CDR1 is SNHLY and CDR2 FYNNEI. The CDR3 is 11 amino acids. Input material: blood. The chain combines TRBV2 with TRBJ2-5; D is uncertain. With the DNA end fitting TRBJ2-7 better, the J assignment may be wrong. The TCR was taken from a woman aged 70-85 years in good health. CDR3: CASSPLTEQYF. The DNA for the CDR3 is TGTGCCAGCAGCCCCTTAACCGAGCAGTACTTC.